This entry lists 29 T cell receptor beta chains sequenced from one sample in a study of T cells in Graves' hyperthyroidism and ophthalmopathy. Researchers took RNA transcripts and amplified the TCR beta CDR3 regions from them. HTBI primers were employed in a first-round RT-PCR of the TCR CDR3. One entry per CDR3 protein results from TCRdb running MiXCR on the multiplex PCR reads. The sample includes roughly 700,000 distinct CDR3 sequences, approximately 14% seen only once; the top ten take around 9.6%. Sequences were obtained from blood. These receptors all come from a woman aged 18-29 years with Graves' hyperthyroidism.

This clonotype came up a few times. J is TRBJ2-1 and V is TRBV11-1; D not certain. Trimming removed 5 bases from V and 4 bases from J, with 15 bases in between. CDR3 size: 15 residues. The V gene's germline CDR1 is SGHAT and CDR2 FQDESV (reference sequence). The CDR3 here is CASSLSPMRYNEQFF. CDR3 coding DNA: TGTGCCAGCAGCCTTTCACCCATGAGGTACAATGAGCAGTTCTTC.

A few counts support this clonotype. V gene TRBV6-1 combines with J gene TRBJ2-3; D not certain. Looked up from germline, CDR1 is MNHNS and CDR2 is SASEGT. CDR3 length: 12 amino acids. V shed 6 bases and J shed 6 bases, with 10 bases lying between them. The CDR3 DNA reads TGTGCCAGCAGCTTCCCCCAGGATACGCAGTATTTT. Translating gives CASSFPQDTQYF.

The chain carries TRBV29-1 and TRBJ1-2; D uncertain. Trimming removed 7 bases from V and 3 bases from J, with 12 bases in between. Germline values: CDR1 SQVTM, CDR2 ANQGSEA. The CDR3 has 12 amino acids. CDR3 residues: CSASFPDYGYTF. The CDR3, as DNA: TGCAGCGCCTCCTTCCCTGACTATGGCTACACCTTC.

This clonotype was recorded many times. The genes are TRBV6-1 and TRBJ2-1, with 7 bases aligning to TRBD2. Germline trimming cut 6 bases from V and 0 bases from J; bases unmatched to any gene: 8. Germline loops: CDR1 MNHNS, CDR2 SASEGT. There are 16 residues in the CDR3. Written as DNA, the CDR3 is TGTGCCAGCAGCAGTGCTCTAGCGGACTCCTACAATGAGCAGTTCTTC. This translates into CASSSALADSYNEQFF.

This clonotype was recorded many times. This chain uses TRBV27 with TRBJ2-2; no clear D. V was pared by 6 bases and J by 7 bases, with 9 bases between. In germline, CDR1 is MNHEY, CDR2 SMNVEV (reference sequence). CDR3 length: 12 amino acids. The CDR3 DNA is TGTGCCAGCAGCCGAAACGGCGGGGAGCTGTTTTTT. This encodes CASSRNGGELFF.

This clonotype was observed a few times. The V gene is TRBV7-2, the J gene TRBJ1-5; D is perhaps TRBD1 (5 bases). Germline loops: CDR1 SGHTA, CDR2 FQGNSA. The V end was cut by 5 bases, the J end by 1 base, with 12 bases between. The CDR3 runs to 15 residues. CDR3 coding DNA: TGTGCCAGCAGCCGAGAGGGGCCCAGCAATCAGCCCCAGCATTTT. It translates to CASSREGPSNQPQHF.

The rearrangement joins TRBV7-9 to TRBJ2-5; D perhaps matches TRBD2 (6 bases). This CDR3 has 14 amino acids. The V gene's germline CDR1 is SEHNR and CDR2 FQNEAQ (reference sequence). V was shortened by 5 bases and J by 1 base, with 11 bases between the two germline ends. CDR3 nucleotide sequence: TGTGCCAGCAGCCCGGACTACTTCCAAGAGACCCAGTACTTC. Translating gives CASSPDYFQETQYF. The variable domain in full, completed from reference TRBV7-9 and TRBJ2-5, reads DTGVSQNPRHKITKRGQNVTFRCDPISEHNRLYWYRQTLGQGPEFLTYFQNEAQLEKSRLLSDRFSAERPKGSFSTLEIQRTEQGDSAMYLCASSPDYFQETQYFGPGTRLLVL.

This clonotype showed up just a few times. V gene TRBV20-1 combines with J gene TRBJ2-3; no clear D. Germline V lookup: CDR1 DFQATT, CDR2 SNEGSKA (reference sequence). The CDR3 length is 14 residues. V lost 0 bases and J 3 bases, leaving 10 bases between the germline ends. The CDR3 is CSARDQQPTDTQYF. As DNA, the CDR3 is TGCAGTGCTAGAGATCAACAGCCAACAGATACGCAGTATTTT.

This clonotype was observed a handful of times. The CDR3 loop is CASSLILWEQFF. The CDR3 region has the DNA TGTGCCAGCAGCTTAATTTTGTGGGAGCAGTTCTTC. This chain connects TRBV7-9 to TRBJ2-1; D is uncertain. The V end was cut by 2 bases, the J end by 10 bases, with 9 bases between. The CDR3 contains 12 residues. The germline CDR1 and CDR2 sequences are SEHNR and FQNEAQ (reference sequence).

V gene TRBV29-1 combines with J gene TRBJ1-3; possible D gene TRBD1, 5 bases. Germline CDR1 reads SQVTM; CDR2 reads ANQGSEA. With 4 bases removed from V and 0 bases from J, the gap between germline ends came to 13 bases. This CDR3 is built from 15 residues. The CDR3 nucleotides read TGCAGCGTTGCGGCCAGGGCCAGCTCTGGAAACACCATATATTTT. This gives the protein CSVAARASSGNTIYF.

This clonotype was found many times. This chain connects TRBV6-1 to TRBJ2-7, with a weak D call TRBD1 (5 bases). Trimming took off 8 bases at V and 2 bases at J, with 22 bases between the two ends. The length of the CDR3 is 16 residues. Germline values: CDR1 MNHNS, CDR2 SASEGT. CDR3 sequence reads: CASATGPTPSPYEQYF. CDR3 nucleotide sequence: TGTGCCAGCGCCACAGGACCGACGCCGTCTCCCTACGAGCAGTACTTC.

This chain uses TRBV5-1 with TRBJ2-1; no clear D gene. With 7 bases removed from V and 8 bases from J, the gap between germline ends came to 10 bases. The CDR3 covers 11 residues. Germline V gene sequence: CDR1 SGHRS, CDR2 YFSETQ. CDR3 region: CASREIDEQFF. CDR3 bases: TGCGCCAGCCGCGAAATAGATGAGCAGTTCTTC.

As regards this clonotype: Just one base apart from a much larger clone, this may be a read error. The CDR3 does not close with the conserved phenylalanine or tryptophan, likely indicating a read error. This chain links TRBV3-1 with TRBJ2-5; possible D gene TRBD1, 5 bases. Deletions cut 4 bases from V and 2 bases from J, with 14 bases between. The germline gives CDR1 LGHDT, CDR2 YNNKEL (reference sequence). This CDR3 is 15 amino acids long. CDR3 region: CASSRRAIIQETQYL. As DNA, the CDR3 is TGTGCCAGCAGCCGCAGGGCGATTATTCAAGAGACCCAGTACTTA.

Ten or more counts support this clonotype. The chain recombines TRBV30 with TRBJ2-7; 8 bases agree with TRBD1. CDR1 and CDR2 (germline): GTSNPN, SVGIG (reference sequence). The CDR3 spans 13 residues. With 6 bases clipped from V and 3 bases from J, the junction kept 7 bases outside the gene matches. This CDR3 reads CACLGQGFYEQYF. The CDR3 DNA sequence: TGTGCCTGCCTCGGACAGGGTTTCTACGAGCAGTACTTC.

This clonotype has just a few counts. CDR3 nucleotides: TGTGCCACCTCACAGGGTAAAGATCAGCCCCAGCATTTT. It codes for CATSQGKDQPQHF. The V and J genes are TRBV15 and TRBJ1-5; D is possibly TRBD1 (6 bases). V lost 8 bases and J lost 5, with 13 bases in between. Germline assignment: CDR1 LNHNV and CDR2 YYDKDF (reference sequence). The CDR3 consists of 13 residues.

This clonotype was recorded at least ten times. V is TRBV7-9 and J is TRBJ2-7, with D perhaps matching TRBD1 (7 bases). The germline V gene has CDR1 SEHNR and CDR2 FQNEAQ (reference sequence). This CDR3 comprises 15 residues. Trimming took off 5 bases at V and 6 bases at J, with 20 bases between the two ends. The CDR3 region is CASSPGGPKQGEQYF. DNA for the CDR3: TGTGCCAGCAGCCCAGGGGGGCCCAAACAGGGCGAGCAGTACTTC.

This clonotype has a count of ten or more. J is TRBJ2-7 and V is TRBV24-1; 11 nucleotides align to TRBD1. J gave up 6 bases and V 9 bases, and 3 bases lay outside the gene matches. Germline V gene data show CDR1 as KGHDR and CDR2 as SFDVKD. The CDR3 contains 12 residues. The DNA for the CDR3 is TGTGCCACCGGACAGGGGGCGAGCGAGCAGTACTTC. Translated: CATGQGASEQYF.

V and J are TRBV7-9 and TRBJ2-1; 9 positions agree with TRBD2. Unmatched junction bases numbered 21, after V lost 3 bases and J lost 6 bases. Germline V gives CDR1 SEHNR, CDR2 FQNEAQ (reference sequence). This CDR3 has 20 residues. In DNA form, the CDR3 reads TGTGCCAGCAGCTTGCCTCAACCCCGAGATGGGCGGGAGGGCCGCAATGAGCAGTTCTTC. It yields the protein CASSLPQPRDGREGRNEQFF. Variable domain in full (rest from reference TRBV7-9 and TRBJ2-1): DTGVSQNPRHKITKRGQNVTFRCDPISEHNRLYWYRQTLGQGPEFLTYFQNEAQLEKSRLLSDRFSAERPKGSFSTLEIQRTEQGDSAMYLCASSLPQPRDGREGRNEQFFGPGTRLTVL.

The chain carries TRBV29-1 and TRBJ1-1; no clear D. This CDR3 is 10 amino acids long. V lost 4 bases, J lost 6 bases, and 6 bases lay in between. Germline values: CDR1 SQVTM, CDR2 ANQGSEA. The CDR3 spells CSVVTAEAFF. CDR3 nucleotide sequence: TGCAGCGTTGTAACGGCTGAAGCTTTCTTT.

The chain employs TRBV5-6 and TRBJ1-2; TRBD1 matches at 7 bases. This CDR3 spans 15 amino acids. In germline, CDR1 is SGHDT, CDR2 YYEEEE. V lost 4 bases and J lost 4; bases outside the gene matches: 10. CDR3 in amino acids: CASSPIDRARYGYTF. CDR3 in DNA: TGTGCCAGCAGCCCGATCGACAGGGCCCGCTATGGCTACACCTTC.

This clonotype was picked up many times. V usage is TRBV6-1 and J usage is TRBJ2-3; D is unresolved. The CDR3 is made up of 11 amino acids. CDR1 MNHNS and CDR2 SASEGT come from the germline V gene. V was shortened by 5 bases and J by 5 bases, with 5 bases between the two germline ends. The CDR3 nucleotides are TGTGCCAGCAGTCAGAGAGATACGCAGTATTTT. It specifies CASSQRDTQYF.

The sample holds many counts of this clonotype. This chain uses TRBV20-1 with TRBJ1-1; no firm D call. Trimming cost V 1 base and J 4 bases, with 13 bases left between them. The germline gives CDR1 DFQATT, CDR2 SNEGSKA (reference sequence). The CDR3 consists of 14 residues. This CDR3 is CSARGGTSSTEAFF. For the CDR3, the DNA is TGCAGTGCTAGAGGTGGCACATCGAGCACTGAAGCTTTCTTT.

Many counts were recorded for this clonotype. The genes are TRBV28 and TRBJ2-4; the D call may be TRBD1 or TRBD2 (5 bases each). Germline V gene lookup returns CDR1 MDHEN and CDR2 SYDVKM. V lost 6 bases, J lost 0 bases, and 21 bases lay in between. CDR3 length equals 18 residues. CDR3 DNA sequence: TGTGCCAGCAGGCATCGGGACGGAATAAGTCTAGCCAAAAACATTCAGTACTTC. Translation gives CASRHRDGISLAKNIQYF.

The chain recombines TRBV27 with TRBJ2-1; 7 nucleotides align to TRBD2. V trimming: 6 bases; J trimming: 4 bases; junction bases outside the gene matches: 9. This CDR3 is built from 15 residues. Germline-derived CDR1 and CDR2 are MNHEY and SMNVEV (reference sequence). CDR3 sequence reads: CASRKIAGGYNEQFF. For the CDR3, the DNA is TGTGCCAGCAGAAAGATAGCGGGCGGGTACAATGAGCAGTTCTTC.

V usage is TRBV10-3 and J usage is TRBJ1-5, with 7 positions matching TRBD1. Per germline, CDR1 ENHRY and CDR2 SYGVKD. V trimming: 0 bases; J trimming: 5 bases; junction bases outside the gene matches: 7. The CDR3 sequence is 16 residues long. The CDR3 is CAISESNRGLYQPQHF. The CDR3 DNA reads TGTGCCATCAGTGAGTCGAATAGGGGGCTATATCAGCCCCAGCATTTT.

As to this clonotype: The final CDR3 position lacks the conserved phenylalanine or tryptophan, pointing to a likely read error. The genes are TRBV9 and TRBJ1-2; no clear D. There are 15 residues in the CDR3. Trimming cost V 0 bases and J 1 base, with 10 bases left between them. Germline V lookup: CDR1 SGDLS, CDR2 YYNGEE. CDR3 coding DNA: TGTGCCAGCAGCGTAGCCAACGGATTTAACTATGGCTACACCTTA. Translation: CASSVANGFNYGYTL.

For this clonotype: A read error is possible here, since a much larger clone lies one base away. The chain has TRBV6-1 and TRBJ2-7; 8 bases align to TRBD2. Losses at the gene ends were 6 bases for V and 4 bases for J; bases not matched to a gene: 8. CDR3 length: 14 amino acids. From germline, CDR1 is MNHNS and CDR2 SASEGT. CDR3 loop: CASRTAGGGYEQYF. CDR3 coding DNA: TGTGCCAGCAGGACGGCTGGCGGGGGGTACGAGCAGTACTTC.

This clonotype was recorded at least ten times. This chain links TRBV2 with TRBJ2-1, with TRBD2 matching over 10 bases. Germline V lookup: CDR1 SNHLY, CDR2 FYNNEI. V was pared by 4 bases and J by 1 base, with 4 bases of the junction left unmatched. The CDR3 runs to 16 residues. CDR3 nucleotide sequence: TGTGCCAGCAGTGTTGGACTAGCGGAGTCCTACAATGAGCAGTTCTTC. Translated: CASSVGLAESYNEQFF.

There are a few counts of this clonotype. V usage is TRBV5-1 and J usage is TRBJ1-4; the D gene is possibly TRBD1 (5 bases). Germline CDR1 and CDR2: SGHRS and YFSETQ. Trimming shortened V by 1 base and J by 3 bases, and 16 bases separated the two germline ends. The CDR3 sequence is 17 residues long. CDR3 DNA: TGCGCCAGCAGCTTGCTTGGCAGGGCCATAGCTAATGAAAAACTGTTTTTT. Protein product: CASSLLGRAIANEKLFF.